The present T cell receptor beta chain was sequenced within a study of cytomegalovirus exposure and HLA in healthy donors. Germline V lookup: CDR1 SGHTA, CDR2 FQGNSA. Trimming removed 3 bases at V and 5 bases at J, with 13 bases between. The CDR3 is made up of 15 amino acids. This PCR relied on a set of 60 Vbeta primers and 13 Jbeta primers. In the authors' workflow: Later, 65 million to 90 million unique TCR beta chains were counted in an analysis, and some 9.9 million of them were shared. The repertoire was sequenced with immunoSEQ multiplex PCR; TCRdb's copy has only in-frame clones and lacks some. V and J calls and clone size are those listed in that table; D and trimming were worked out from the DNA. Of about 250,000 clones detected, 85% to 95% appear once; the ten largest clones hold about 1.8%. Study outcomes and limitations: The authors later found most CMV-associated TCR beta chains appeared HLA-restricted. An apparent linkage of common viral pathogens to several of the most significant clusters emerged in a later analysis.

Worth noting for this clone: Antigen unknown.

This TCR came from a girl aged 2 to 9 in good health and CMV-seronegative. Material: PBMCs. This chain links TRBV7-2 with TRBJ1-4; maybe TRBD1 (5 bases). CDR3 protein: CASSFVHGGNEKLFF. The CDR3 coding sequence is TGTGCCAGCAGCTTCGTTCACGGGGGGAATGAAAAACTGTTTTTT.